These 25 T cell receptor beta chains came from one sample sequenced in a study of monozygotic twins with inflammatory bowel disease. After re-calling the 5' RACE reads, TCRdb lists one entry per CDR3 protein, DNA absent. The listing contains around 450,000 distinct CDR3 sequences. The sample taken for sequencing was blood. Every receptor here comes from a human donor with ulcerative colitis or Crohn's disease, or a healthy co-twin of an affected twin (not recorded which).

The chain links TRBV5-1 to TRBJ2-1; absent DNA, TCRdb's TRBD2 call cannot be checked. Per the germline V gene, CDR1 is SGHRS and CDR2 is YFSETQ. This CDR3 comprises 15 residues. The CDR3 spells CASSAGLAMINEQFF.

J is TRBJ2-5 and V is TRBV6-5; TCRdb gives TRBD2 as the D gene, but with no DNA this cannot be confirmed. CDR3 length: 18 amino acids. Germline CDR1 and CDR2: MNHEY and SVGAGI. CDR3 protein: CASSYSRTGLAREETQYF.

The rearrangement links TRBV20-1 to TRBJ2-1; TCRdb indicates TRBD2, and absent DNA this call remains unverified. Looked up from germline, CDR1 is DFQATT and CDR2 is SNEGSKA (reference sequence). The CDR3 covers 15 residues. The CDR3 here is CSARDRNSAINEQFF.

V usage is TRBV10-3 and J usage is TRBJ2-3; as DNA is missing, the TRBD1 call by TCRdb cannot be tested. The CDR3 contains 13 residues. CDR1 is ENHRY and CDR2 is SYGVKD in the germline V gene. Here the CDR3 reads CAIQAQSTDTQYF.

V usage is TRBV18 and J usage is TRBJ2-2; TCRdb outputs TRBD1, but without DNA this stays unchecked. The germline gives CDR1 KGHSH, CDR2 LQKENI. This CDR3 has 15 amino acids. Here the CDR3 reads CASSRDRTSTGELFF.

The genes are TRBV5-1 and TRBJ2-5; TCRdb's D gene call, TRBD1, goes unchecked for lack of DNA. CDR1 is SGHRS and CDR2 is YFSETQ in the germline V gene. The length of the CDR3 is 15 residues. The chain's CDR3 is CASSLLRDNQETQYF. Looking up the rest from reference TRBV5-1 and TRBJ2-5 gives the full variable domain: KAGVTQTPRYLIKTRGQQVTLSCSPISGHRSVSWYQQTPGQGLQFLFEYFSETQRNKGNFPGRFSGRQFSNSRSEMNVSTLELGDSALYLCASSLLRDNQETQYFGPGTRLLVL.

The V gene is TRBV18, the J gene TRBJ2-5. The CDR3 consists of 13 residues. The germline gives CDR1 KGHSH, CDR2 LQKENI. The CDR3 reads CASSERGKETQYF.

The chain employs TRBV20-1 and TRBJ2-2; TCRdb reports TRBD2, a call that lacks DNA to check it against. This CDR3 region has 13 residues. The germline V gene has CDR1 DFQATT and CDR2 SNEGSKA (reference sequence). CDR3 loop: CSARIRATGELFF.

The V call is TRBV20-1, the J call TRBJ1-3; with no DNA, the TCRdb D assignment of TRBD1 cannot be verified. Germline assignment: CDR1 DFQATT and CDR2 SNEGSKA (reference sequence). This CDR3 region has 15 residues. The CDR3 here is CSASAGLISGNTIYF.

The chain has TRBV7-2 and TRBJ2-5; checking the TCRdb D call of TRBD1 is not possible without DNA. Germline CDR1 reads SGHTA; CDR2 reads FQGNSA. This CDR3 has 15 residues. The CDR3 region is CASRSGQGGSETQYF.

CDR3 in amino acids: CASSRDYQNSYEQYF. This chain links TRBV28 with TRBJ2-7; TCRdb picks TRBD2, but there is no DNA to check that call. The CDR3 loop spans 15 amino acids. Germline CDR1 is MDHEN and CDR2 is SYDVKM. Full variable domain (missing parts from reference TRBV28 and TRBJ2-7): DVKVTQSSRYLVKRTGEKVFLECVQDMDHENMFWYRQDPGLGLRLIYFSYDVKMKEKGDIPEGYSVSREKKERFSLILESASTNQTSMYLCASSRDYQNSYEQYFGPGTRLTVT.

The chain employs TRBV6-2 or TRBV6-3 and TRBJ2-7; TCRdb picks TRBD1, but there is no DNA to check that call. The CDR3 sequence is 15 residues long. Germline V lookup: CDR1 MNHEY, CDR2 SVGEGT. This CDR3 reads CASTTAAPVNYEQYF.

The chain couples TRBV3-1 to TRBJ2-2; TCRdb reports TRBD2, a call that lacks DNA to check it against. Germline lookup yields CDR1 LGHDT and CDR2 YNNKEL (reference sequence). This CDR3 region has 13 residues. CDR3 protein: CAVDGEDTGELFF. The full variable domain, with the rest looked up from reference TRBV3-1 and TRBJ2-2, is DTAVSQTPKYLVTQMGNDKSIKCEQNLGHDTMYWYKQDSKKFLKIMFSYNNKELIINETVPNRFSPKSPDKAHLNLHINSLELGDSAVYFCAVDGEDTGELFFGEGSRLTVL.

This sequence joins TRBV28 and TRBJ2-3; the D call from TCRdb, TRBD1, cannot be confirmed without DNA. There are 15 residues in the CDR3. Looked up from germline, CDR1 is MDHEN and CDR2 is SYDVKM. The CDR3 spells CASSLRGWGADTQYF.

V usage is TRBV29-1 and J usage is TRBJ1-1. The CDR3 has 11 residues. Germline CDR1 and CDR2: SQVTM and ANQGSEA. CDR3 sequence: CSVEWGTEAFF.

This chain connects TRBV18 to TRBJ1-2. From germline, CDR1 is KGHSH and CDR2 LQKENI. This CDR3 region has 14 residues. CDR3 in amino acids: CASSPERGYYGYTF.

The rearrangement uses TRBV11-2 and TRBJ1-6. Germline V gene lookup returns CDR1 SGHAT and CDR2 FQNNGV. This CDR3 is built from 17 residues. CDR3 residues: CASSLDPVSSYNSPLHF.

The rearrangement joins TRBV11-1 to TRBJ1-1; as DNA is missing, the TRBD1 call by TCRdb cannot be tested. Per the germline V gene, CDR1 is SGHAT and CDR2 is FQDESV (reference sequence). The CDR3 totals 13 residues. The CDR3 loop is CASERGDRTEAFF.

V is TRBV11-3 and J is TRBJ2-1; TCRdb calls TRBD1, which cannot be checked without DNA. The CDR3 is 16 amino acids. In germline, CDR1 is SGHNT, CDR2 YENEEA. The CDR3 sequence is CASSLEGSLSYNEQFF.

The chain links TRBV21-1 to TRBJ1-5; TCRdb calls TRBD1, which cannot be checked without DNA. TRBV21-1 is listed as a pseudogene. The CDR3 spans 17 residues. The CDR3 loop is CASSQHRQGMSNQPQHF.

The gene calls are TRBV4-2 and TRBJ2-7; TCRdb selects TRBD2, and the lack of DNA leaves this call unchecked. The CDR3 has 17 amino acids. Germline values: CDR1 LGHNA, CDR2 YNFKEQ. CDR3 in amino acids: CASSQDGRIGPSYEQYF.

The chain employs TRBV4-3 and TRBJ2-1. CDR1 and CDR2 (germline): LGHNA, YSLEER. The CDR3 has 13 residues. CDR3 sequence: CASSQGPFNEQFF.

The chain combines TRBV7-4 with TRBJ2-7; there is no DNA to check the TCRdb D call of TRBD1. Germline loops: CDR1 SGHVT, CDR2 SQSDAQ. The CDR3 extends over 15 amino acids. CDR3: CASSLYRKQSYEQYF.

The chain is built from TRBV5-6 and TRBJ1-1; TCRdb indicates TRBD1, and absent DNA this call remains unverified. The CDR3 extends over 14 amino acids. Per the germline V gene, CDR1 is SGHDT and CDR2 is YYEEEE. CDR3 sequence reads: CASSLGGSDTEAFF.

This chain uses TRBV6-1 with TRBJ2-2. CDR1 is MNHNS and CDR2 is SASEGT in the germline V gene. The CDR3 has 15 amino acids. The CDR3 loop is CASTMLARNTGELFF.